Presented here are 29 T cell receptor beta chains from one specimen sequenced in a study of blood T cell repertoires in COVID-19 (dated by TCRdb to the early 2020s). The library was produced with the immunoSEQ multiplex PCR assay. The clones in this table, taken by TCRdb from immuneACCESS, are in-frame only. Not every clone is retained; where verified, under half of the shortfall comes from an unresolved V gene, and the cause of the rest is unknown. The sample yields 79,000 or so clones; around 88% were counted once. Jointly, the top ten make up over 15% of the sample. What was sequenced was peripheral blood. The receptors were sampled from a human donor in a cohort sampled during active COVID-19.

The V and J genes are TRBV4-2 and TRBJ2-5; D is ambiguous. The V and J ends lost 4 bases and 0 bases respectively, with 12 bases between them. This CDR3 is built from 15 residues. CDR1 and CDR2 from the germline V gene are LGHNA and YNFKEQ. CDR3 sequence reads: CASSPRSIDQETQYF. In nucleotides, the CDR3 is TGTGCCAGCAGCCCACGGTCTATAGACCAAGAGACCCAGTACTTC.

The V call is TRBV7-9, the J call TRBJ2-1; 11 bases agree with TRBD2. V lost 6 bases and J lost 9; bases outside the gene matches: 7. The germline V gene encodes CDR1 SEHNR and CDR2 FQNEAQ (reference sequence). The CDR3 has 14 amino acids. CDR3 DNA sequence: TGTGCCAGCAGTCTAACTAGCGGGAGTCCTGAGCAGTTCTTC. As protein: CASSLTSGSPEQFF.

V gene TRBV10-3 combines with J gene TRBJ2-1, with 8 bases that match TRBD2. The CDR3 runs 14 residues. Germline loops: CDR1 ENHRY, CDR2 SYGVKD. Trimming removed 6 bases from V and 7 bases from J; junction bases left unmatched: 8. Here the CDR3 DNA reads TGTGCCATCAGGGGCACAGGGACTAGTAATGAGCAGTTCTTC. It translates to CAIRGTGTSNEQFF.

The V and J genes are TRBV28 and TRBJ1-5; D call uncertain. The germline V and J ends were trimmed by 7 bases and 7 bases, with 14 bases remaining between them. Germline CDR1 is MDHEN and CDR2 is SYDVKM. This CDR3 spans 13 amino acids. The DNA for the CDR3 is TGTGCCAGCACCCCGTTTCGCGGCCAGCCCCAGCATTTT. It codes for CASTPFRGQPQHF.

This chain links TRBV18 with TRBJ1-2; 8 positions agree with TRBD1. CDR1 is KGHSH, CDR2 LQKENI, per germline. V gave up 2 bases and J gave up 5 bases; unmatched junction bases: 7. CDR3 length: 15 amino acids. The CDR3 DNA sequence: TGTGCCAGCTCACCAGGACAGGGAGCTGGATATGGCTACACCTTC. Translation gives CASSPGQGAGYGYTF.

V and J are TRBV10-3 and TRBJ1-5; unclear D gene. Trimming shortened V by 3 bases and J by 3 bases, and 9 bases separated the two germline ends. CDR3 size: 14 residues. Germline V lookup: CDR1 ENHRY, CDR2 SYGVKD. The chain's CDR3 is CAISDPGSNQPQHF. Written as DNA, the CDR3 is TGTGCCATCAGTGACCCCGGTTCCAATCAGCCCCAGCATTTT.

In nucleotides, the CDR3 is TGCGCCAGCAGCTTGGCGACGGGCCAAGAGACCCAGTACTTC. This encodes CASSLATGQETQYF. The gene calls are TRBV5-1 and TRBJ2-5; D unclear. Deletions cut 0 bases from V and 1 base from J, with 7 bases between. This CDR3 contains 14 residues. CDR1 is SGHRS, CDR2 YFSETQ, per germline.

The genes are TRBV4-2 and TRBJ2-3, with TRBD2 matching 13 bases. After removal of 4 bases from V and 5 bases from J, the junction contained 6 bases not matched to a gene. The CDR3 totals 16 residues. Germline assignment: CDR1 LGHNA and CDR2 YNFKEQ. CDR3 residues: CASSRGLAGAKDTQYF. Written as DNA, the CDR3 is TGTGCCAGCAGCCGTGGACTAGCGGGAGCGAAAGATACGCAGTATTTT.

This chain uses TRBV19 with TRBJ2-1, with 7 bases lining up with TRBD2. This CDR3 has 13 amino acids. In germline, CDR1 is LNHDA, CDR2 SQIVND (reference sequence). The V and J ends lost 1 base and 9 bases, in that order; junction bases with no gene match: 3. Here the CDR3 reads CASSIGSGGEQFF. The CDR3 DNA reads TGTGCCAGTAGTATAGGTTCGGGGGGTGAGCAGTTCTTC.

The rearrangement uses TRBV5-1 and TRBJ1-1; TRBD1 agrees at 10 bases. V dropped 0 bases and J dropped 5; count of bases not matched to a gene: 7. CDR3 length equals 16 residues. Germline V gene data show CDR1 as SGHRS and CDR2 as YFSETQ. Written as DNA, the CDR3 is TGCGCCAGCAGCTTGGGGACAGGGGGGTCGGGGACTGAAGCTTTCTTT. As protein: CASSLGTGGSGTEAFF.

The chain is built from TRBV28 and TRBJ2-7; TRBD2 is a possible D gene (6 bases). Germline V gives CDR1 MDHEN, CDR2 SYDVKM. V lost 2 bases and J lost 4, with 18 bases in between. CDR3 length equals 16 residues. The CDR3 reads CASSLPRRAGRYEQYF. The CDR3 bases are TGTGCCAGCAGTTTACCCCGCCGGGCGGGGCGTTACGAGCAGTACTTC.

V usage is TRBV11-2 and J usage is TRBJ1-5, with no clear D. Germline CDR1 and CDR2: SGHAT and FQNNGV. The CDR3 contains 15 residues. Trimming removed 5 bases from V and 0 bases from J, with 11 bases in between. DNA for the CDR3: TGTGCCAGCAGCCGAGACACTTATAGCAATCAGCCCCAGCATTTT. Translating gives CASSRDTYSNQPQHF.

V and J are TRBV4-1 and TRBJ1-4, with D possibly matching TRBD1 (5 bases). Trimming removed 4 bases at V and 5 bases at J, with 14 bases between. CDR3 length equals 15 residues. Germline CDR1 and CDR2: MGHRA and YSYEKL. The CDR3 DNA follows: TGCGCCAGCAGCCTCGGGGGACGGGAGAATGAAAAACTGTTTTTT. Translation gives CASSLGGRENEKLFF.

The chain recombines TRBV24-1 with TRBJ1-2; D possibly corresponds to TRBD1 (5 bases). The CDR3 contains 14 residues. V dropped 3 bases and J dropped 8 bases, with 15 bases sitting between them. Germline V gene data show CDR1 as KGHDR and CDR2 as SFDVKD. The CDR3 loop reads CATSDRGRVAGYTF. The CDR3 DNA reads as TGTGCCACCAGTGATAGGGGCAGGGTAGCCGGCTACACCTTC.

This chain links TRBV7-5 with TRBJ2-2; TRBD1 is taken as the D call from the table, unchecked against the DNA. TRBV7-5 is a documented pseudogene. The CDR3 runs 13 residues. The CDR3 spells CARRYRGAGELFF. In DNA form, the CDR3 reads TGTGCCAGAAGGTACAGGGGGGCCGGGGAGCTGTTTTTT.

The rearrangement links TRBV5-1 to TRBJ2-2, with 7 bases fitting TRBD1. With 7 bases clipped from V and 5 bases from J, the junction kept 8 bases outside the gene matches. This CDR3 spans 14 amino acids. CDR1 SGHRS and CDR2 YFSETQ come from the germline V gene. The CDR3 protein is CASCYGDSTGELFF. DNA for the CDR3: TGCGCCAGCTGCTACGGGGACAGTACCGGGGAGCTGTTTTTT. Variable domain in full (rest from reference TRBV5-1 and TRBJ2-2): KAGVTQTPRYLIKTRGQQVTLSCSPISGHRSVSWYQQTPGQGLQFLFEYFSETQRNKGNFPGRFSGRQFSNSRSEMNVSTLELGDSALYLCASCYGDSTGELFFGEGSRLTVL.

The rearrangement uses TRBV12-3 or TRBV12-4 and TRBJ1-1, with D possibly being TRBD1 (5 bases). The CDR3 is made up of 13 amino acids. V was cut by 3 bases and J by 8 bases, with 13 bases left in between. The CDR3 DNA sequence: TGTGCCAGCAGTTTGGACCGACAGTCAGAAGCTTTCTTT. This codes for CASSLDRQSEAFF.

The chain combines TRBV15 with TRBJ2-1, with 9 bases lining up with TRBD2. CDR1 is LNHNV and CDR2 is YYDKDF in the germline V gene (reference sequence). Germline trimming cut 3 bases from V and 7 bases from J; bases unmatched to any gene: 10. CDR3 length: 16 amino acids. The DNA of the CDR3 is TGTGCCACCAGCAGGGGGCCTGGCGGGGGGGCTAATGAGCAGTTCTTC. This sequence encodes CATSRGPGGGANEQFF.

J is TRBJ1-1 and V is TRBV5-5; 8 bases align to TRBD1. Trimming at V came to 3 bases and at J to 3 bases, leaving 7 bases not matched to a gene. Germline V gene lookup returns CDR1 SGHKS and CDR2 YYEKEE (reference sequence). CDR3 length: 15 amino acids. Here the CDR3 DNA reads TGTGCCAGCAGCTCCAGGGGGCTTAGGGACACTGAAGCTTTCTTT. It is translated as CASSSRGLRDTEAFF.

In this sample, this clone turned up once. V is TRBV11-1 and J is TRBJ1-2, with D unclear. The germline CDR1 and CDR2 sequences are SGHAT and FQDESV (reference sequence). The CDR3 is 12 residues long. V lost 3 bases to trimming and J lost 2 bases, with 4 bases between them. CDR3 DNA: TGTGCCAGCAGCTTGGGCAACTATGGCTACACCTTC. It is translated as CASSLGNYGYTF. Using reference TRBV11-1 and TRBJ1-2 for the parts outside the CDR3, the full variable domain is EAEVAQSPRYKITEKSQAVAFWCDPISGHATLYWYRQILGQGPELLVQFQDESVVDDSQLPKDRFSAERLKGVDSTLKIQPAELGDSAMYLCASSLGNYGYTFGSGTRLTVV.

J is TRBJ2-2 and V is TRBV2; perhaps TRBD1 as D (6 bases). CDR1 is SNHLY and CDR2 is FYNNEI in the germline V gene. The CDR3 is 13 residues long. Deletions cut 7 bases from V and 5 bases from J, with 11 bases between. The chain's CDR3 is CASTGVRTGELFF. Here the CDR3 DNA reads TGTGCCAGCACAGGGGTACGAACCGGGGAGCTGTTTTTT.

This rearrangement joins TRBV11-1 to TRBJ1-4; D ambiguous. CDR3 length: 14 residues. The V gene's germline CDR1 is SGHAT and CDR2 FQDESV (reference sequence). V was shortened by 5 bases and J by 10 bases, with 17 bases between the two germline ends. The CDR3 region is CASSPRTNLGKLFF. The CDR3 DNA reads TGTGCCAGCAGCCCCCGGACTAACCTAGGAAAACTGTTTTTT.

This clone was counted many times. The chain recombines TRBV19 with TRBJ2-4, with TRBD1 matching over 7 bases. Germline CDR1 is LNHDA and CDR2 is SQIVND (reference sequence). The V segment lost 7 bases and the J segment 5 bases; nucleotides outside the gene matches: 8. The CDR3 is made up of 14 amino acids. The CDR3 here is CASNLDRAQNIQYF. CDR3 DNA sequence: TGTGCCAGTAACCTAGACAGGGCCCAAAACATTCAGTACTTC.

This clone came up once. The chain is built from TRBV11-3 and TRBJ1-5, with D perhaps TRBD1 (5 bases). CDR1 and CDR2 from the germline V gene are SGHNT and YENEEA. V lost 2 bases, J lost 7 bases, and 21 bases lay in between. This CDR3 has 17 residues. CDR3 DNA sequence: TGTGCCAGCAGCTTACGAGACAGATCTTTCCCATGCCAGCCCCAGCATTTT. Its translation: CASSLRDRSFPCQPQHF.

This chain uses TRBV28 with TRBJ1-2; 9 nucleotides match TRBD1. Trimming took 6 bases from V and 3 from J; bases not matched to a gene: 8. This CDR3 spans 15 amino acids. CDR1 is MDHEN, CDR2 SYDVKM, per germline. CDR3 in amino acids: CASSPRDRVDYGYTF. The CDR3 DNA reads as TGTGCCAGCAGCCCCCGGGACAGGGTTGACTATGGCTACACCTTC.

This clone appeared once. This rearrangement joins TRBV15 to TRBJ2-3; tentative D call: TRBD1 (6 bases). Germline values: CDR1 LNHNV, CDR2 YYDKDF (reference sequence). This CDR3 is built from 16 residues. V lost 4 bases and J lost 6, with 20 bases in between. This CDR3 is CATSKDPGAGRDTQYF. The DNA of the CDR3 is TGTGCCACCAGCAAAGATCCAGGGGCCGGGCGGGATACGCAGTATTTT.

This chain uses TRBV12-5 with TRBJ2-3; 8 bases agree with TRBD2. The CDR3 runs to 14 residues. V gave up 2 bases and J gave up 3 bases; unmatched junction bases: 1. Germline-derived CDR1 and CDR2 are LGHNT and FRNRAP. The CDR3 sequence is CASGLRGGTDTQYF. The CDR3 region has the DNA TGTGCTAGTGGTTTGCGGGGGGGTACAGATACGCAGTATTTT.

The V gene is TRBV7-6, the J gene TRBJ1-1, with 11 bases aligning to TRBD1. J was trimmed by 4 bases and V by 4 bases; bases with no gene match: 8. The germline V gene encodes CDR1 SGHVS and CDR2 FNYEAQ. The CDR3 is made up of 16 amino acids. The CDR3 DNA reads TGTGCCAGCAGCTCCGGACAGGGGGCGATAGGCACTGAAGCTTTCTTT. The encoded protein is CASSSGQGAIGTEAFF.

The chain uses TRBV5-4 and TRBJ1-1; 7 positions match TRBD1. This CDR3 comprises 11 residues. With 6 bases clipped from V and 8 bases from J, the junction kept 4 bases outside the gene matches. The V gene's germline CDR1 is SGHNT and CDR2 YYREEE (reference sequence). CDR3 sequence (DNA): TGTGCCAGCACGACAGGGACGGAAGCTTTCTTT. Protein sequence: CASTTGTEAFF.